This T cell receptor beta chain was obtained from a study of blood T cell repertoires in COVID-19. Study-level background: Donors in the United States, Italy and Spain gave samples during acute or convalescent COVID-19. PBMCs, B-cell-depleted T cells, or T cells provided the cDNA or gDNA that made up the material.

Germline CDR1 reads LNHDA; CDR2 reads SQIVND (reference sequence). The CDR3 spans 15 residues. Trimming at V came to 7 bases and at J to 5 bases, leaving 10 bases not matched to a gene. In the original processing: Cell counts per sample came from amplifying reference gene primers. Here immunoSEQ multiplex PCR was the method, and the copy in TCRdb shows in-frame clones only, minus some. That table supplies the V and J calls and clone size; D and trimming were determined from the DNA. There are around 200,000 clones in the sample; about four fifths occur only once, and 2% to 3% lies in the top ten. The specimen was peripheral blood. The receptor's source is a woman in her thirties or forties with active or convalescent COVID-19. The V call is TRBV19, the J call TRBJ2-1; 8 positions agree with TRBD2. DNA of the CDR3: TGTGCCAGTACCCCCAGCGGGAGCGTGCACAATGAGCAGTTCTTC. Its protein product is CASTPSGSVHNEQFF.